This is a list of T cell receptor beta chains from one sample in a study of shared clonotypes between healthy human individuals. Only in-frame clones appear in the TCRdb table, and some are missing; sequencing was by immunoSEQ multiplex PCR. The data hold about 2.3 million clones, with approximately 90% observed a single time. Input material: naive CD4+ T cells from PBMCs. These receptors were collected from a man between 18 and 35 years old in good health. Some clones in this sample may be carry-over from other donors' samples. Each CDR3 is given with its conserved first and last residue. A D gene is named only where the DNA matches it firmly. The size field is filled for only some rows; it gives once, few, many or a size class.

cdr3_aa cdr3_nt clone_size cdr3_length j_call d_call v_call
CASSDGAADEAFF TGTGCCAGCAGTGACGGGGCAGCGGATGAAGCTTTCTTT . 13 TRBJ1-1 . TRBV6-4
CAWSVLGNQPQHF TGTGCCTGGAGTGTTCTGGGTAATCAGCCCCAGCATTTT . 13 TRBJ1-5 . TRBV30
CASSRTRLAVYNEQFF TGTGCCAGCAGCCGAACCAGACTAGCGGTTTACAATGAGCAGTTCTTC . 16 TRBJ2-1 TRBD2 TRBV7-2
CATKDRMAYEQYF TGTGCCACAAAGGACAGGATGGCCTACGAGCAGTACTTC . 13 TRBJ2-7 TRBD1 TRBV10-3
CASSYQSTGANVLTF TGTGCCAGCAGTTACCAGTCTACCGGGGCCAACGTCCTGACTTTC . 15 TRBJ2-6 . TRBV6-6
CASSLLIAGTYNEQFF TGCGCCAGCAGCTTGTTGATAGCGGGAACCTACAATGAGCAGTTCTTC . 16 TRBJ2-1 TRBD2 TRBV5-1
CASSSTSGRLTGELFF TGCGCCAGCAGCTCGACTAGCGGGAGACTGACCGGGGAGCTGTTTTTT once 16 TRBJ2-2 TRBD2 TRBV5-1
CASSVLRGAYEQYF TGTGCCAGTAGTGTCCTCAGGGGGGCCTACGAGCAGTACTTC . 14 TRBJ2-7 . TRBV19
CASSLFGSRETQYF TGTGCCAGCAGCTTATTTGGGTCTCGTGAGACCCAGTACTTC . 14 TRBJ2-5 . TRBV11-2
CASSGKGGLNQPQHF TGTGCCAGCAGCGGCAAGGGGGGCCTCAATCAGCCCCAGCATTTT . 15 TRBJ1-5 . TRBV28
CASSQYTGNPPHF TGCGCCAGCAGCCAATACACAGGTAACCCGCCGCATTTT . 13 TRBJ1-5 . TRBV4-3
CASSLIPGLSGYTF TGTGCCAGCAGTTTAATTCCGGGGTTGAGTGGCTACACCTTC . 14 TRBJ1-2 . TRBV28
CASSPLGTGDQPQHF TGCGCCAGCAGCCCTCTCGGGACAGGGGATCAGCCCCAGCATTTT once 15 TRBJ1-5 TRBD1 TRBV4-1
CASVPTGASYNEQFF TGTGCCAGCGTACCGACAGGGGCTTCCTACAATGAGCAGTTCTTC . 15 TRBJ2-1 TRBD1 TRBV2
CASSIAQRSLYEQYF TGTGCCAGTAGTATAGCCCAGCGGTCCCTTTACGAGCAGTACTTC . 15 TRBJ2-7 . TRBV19
CASSPFLTGPHSYNEQFF TGTGCCAGCAGCCCTTTCTTGACGGGACCTCACTCCTACAATGAGCAGTTCTTC . 18 TRBJ2-1 . TRBV5-6
CASRRGQGITYEQYF TGTGCCAGCAGGAGGGGGCAGGGAATTACCTACGAGCAGTACTTC . 15 TRBJ2-7 TRBD1 TRBV27
CSVEKGLRETQYF TGCAGCGTTGAAAAGGGACTGCGAGAGACCCAGTACTTC once 13 TRBJ2-5 . TRBV29-1
CASSPPPGGNSGYTF TGTGCCAGCAGTCCCCCCCCGGGAGGGAACTCTGGCTACACCTTC . 15 TRBJ1-2 . TRBV13
CASTPGQGAEGANVLTF TGTGCCAGCACCCCGGGACAGGGGGCGGAGGGGGCCAACGTCCTGACTTTC . 17 TRBJ2-6 TRBD1 TRBV27
CASSSGGRYSNQPQHF TGTGCCAGCAGTTCGGGGGGGCGCTATAGCAATCAGCCCCAGCATTTT . 16 TRBJ1-5 . TRBV28
CASSFLALGGASGAEAFF TGTGCCAGCAGTTTTCTGGCTCTTGGGGGGGCAAGTGGCGCTGAAGCTTTCTTT . 18 TRBJ1-1 . TRBV28
CASSFGQGTYEQYF TGTGCCAGCAGTTTCGGACAGGGAACCTACGAGCAGTACTTC . 14 TRBJ2-7 TRBD1 TRBV6-5
CASSEGGGHYNEQFF TGTGCCAGCAGTGAAGGCGGGGGGCACTACAATGAGCAGTTCTTC . 15 TRBJ2-1 TRBD2 TRBV2
CASSPGGMNTEAFF TGTGCCAGCTCACCGGGGGGGATGAACACTGAAGCTTTCTTT . 14 TRBJ1-1 . TRBV18
CASSQGPTEAFF TGTGCCAGCAGCCAGGGGCCCACTGAAGCTTTCTTT . 12 TRBJ1-1 . TRBV6-5
CASSLFANTGELFF TGCGCCAGCAGCTTGTTCGCGAACACCGGGGAGCTGTTTTTT . 14 TRBJ2-2 . TRBV5-1
CASSYGQGTEAFF TGTGCCAGCAGCTACGGACAGGGCACTGAAGCTTTCTTT . 13 TRBJ1-1 TRBD1 TRBV7-2
CASSLGGTGVIYNEQFF TGCGCCAGCAGCTTGGGAGGGACAGGGGTTATCTACAATGAGCAGTTCTTC . 17 TRBJ2-1 TRBD1 TRBV5-1
CASGREDEKLFF TGTGCCAGCGGCAGGGAGGATGAAAAACTGTTTTTT . 12 TRBJ1-4 . TRBV7-9
CASSSAAGTGEGSTEAFF TGTGCCAGCAGCTCAGCAGCTGGGACAGGGGAGGGTAGCACTGAAGCTTTCTTT . 18 TRBJ1-1 TRBD1 TRBV11-2
CASSLALRYEQYF TGCGCCAGCAGCTTGGCTCTTCGCTACGAGCAGTACTTC . 13 TRBJ2-7 . TRBV5-1
CASSPRGNPISYEQYF TGTGCCAGCTCACCGAGGGGGAACCCCATTTCCTACGAGCAGTACTTC . 16 TRBJ2-7 . TRBV18
CASSLIEGLTMNTEAFF TGTGCCAGCAGTTTAATCGAAGGACTGACCATGAACACTGAAGCTTTCTTT . 17 TRBJ1-1 . TRBV28
CASSGSGRGTGELFF TGCGCCAGCAGTGGTAGCGGGAGGGGGACCGGGGAGCTGTTTTTT . 15 TRBJ2-2 TRBD2 TRBV10-2
CASSRSSASNTGELFF TGTGCCAGCAGCCGCTCAAGCGCGTCGAACACCGGGGAGCTGTTTTTT . 16 TRBJ2-2 . TRBV5-4
CASSGSSGSSYYEQYF TGTGCCAGCAGTGGATCTAGCGGGAGTTCGTACTACGAGCAGTACTTC . 16 TRBJ2-7 TRBD2 TRBV6-1
CSVEWGADETQYF TGCAGCGTTGAGTGGGGGGCTGATGAGACCCAGTACTTC . 13 TRBJ2-5 . TRBV29-1
CASSLVFNEQFF TGCGCCAGCAGCTTGGTATTCAATGAGCAGTTCTTC . 12 TRBJ2-1 . TRBV5-1
CAITGRNTDTQYF TGTGCCATCACGGGGCGGAACACAGATACGCAGTATTTT . 13 TRBJ2-3 . TRBV10-3
CASHRGGNTGELFF TGTGCCAGCCACAGGGGGGGGAACACCGGGGAGCTGTTTTTT . 14 TRBJ2-2 . TRBV6-5
CASSSRPTGASNTIYF TGTGCCAGCAGCTCAAGACCTACAGGGGCTTCGAACACCATATATTTT . 16 TRBJ1-3 TRBD1 TRBV11-2
CASGTGTGGANVLTF TGTGCCAGCGGGACAGGGACAGGTGGGGCCAACGTCCTGACTTTC . 15 TRBJ2-6 TRBD1 TRBV19
CASSLNPYRGVTGELFF TGTGCCAGCAGCTTGAATCCTTACCGGGGGGTTACCGGGGAGCTGTTTTTT . 17 TRBJ2-2 TRBD2 TRBV5-4
CASSPSPPAGVRDTQYF TGTGCCAGCTCACCAAGTCCCCCAGCGGGAGTAAGAGATACGCAGTATTTT . 17 TRBJ2-3 TRBD2 TRBV18
CASSREGNTEAFF TGCGCCAGCAGCAGGGAGGGAAACACTGAAGCTTTCTTT . 13 TRBJ1-1 . TRBV5-1
CASSPRAGWKTEAFF TGTGCCAGCAGTCCTAGGGCAGGGTGGAAGACTGAAGCTTTCTTT . 15 TRBJ1-1 . TRBV28
CAVQNTGELFF TGTGCCGTTCAGAACACCGGGGAGCTGTTTTTT . 11 TRBJ2-2 . TRBV10-3
CASRGDRWDEKLFF TGCGCCAGCAGGGGGGACAGGTGGGACGAAAAACTGTTTTTT . 14 TRBJ1-4 TRBD1 TRBV5-1